The 6 T cell receptor beta chains reported below all come from one sample, sequenced in a study of blood T cells in healthy people across ages. A second PCR, run for about 7 to 11 cycles, used a sample-barcoded 5' primer plus a J-beta primer mix. TCRdb recomputed calls from the 5' RACE reads with MiXCR, one row per CDR3 protein. Of some 940,000 distinct CDR3 sequences listed, about 28% are singletons. Another study also made use of these data, one on T cells of mothers and their children.

The sample comprised blood. The receptors stem from a woman aged 40 to 55 in good health.

The rearrangement joins TRBV7-9 to TRBJ2-2; 7 bases align to TRBD1. Germline V gene lookup returns CDR1 SEHNR and CDR2 FQNEAQ (reference sequence). The CDR3 is 15 residues long. V lost 1 base and J lost 1; bases outside the gene matches: 0. The CDR3 sequence is CASSLGDRNTGELFF. As DNA, the CDR3 is TGTGCCAGCAGCTTAGGGGACAGGAACACCGGGGAGCTGTTTTTT. Filled out from reference TRBV7-9 and TRBJ2-2, the complete variable domain reads DTGVSQNPRHKITKRGQNVTFRCDPISEHNRLYWYRQTLGQGPEFLTYFQNEAQLEKSRLLSDRFSAERPKGSFSTLEIQRTEQGDSAMYLCASSLGDRNTGELFFGEGSRLTVL.

This clonotype was observed a few times. The V gene is TRBV7-9, the J gene TRBJ1-5; TRBD1 is a possible D gene (5 bases). Germline lookup yields CDR1 SEHNR and CDR2 FQNEAQ (reference sequence). V lost 5 bases and J 7 bases, leaving 24 bases between the germline ends. This CDR3 has 17 amino acids. CDR3 protein: CASSPDSGPLSGQPQHF. CDR3 DNA sequence: TGTGCCAGCAGCCCAGACTCGGGACCGCTTAGCGGGCAGCCCCAGCATTTT.

This clonotype was counted at least ten times. The CDR3 spells CASSFRATGANVLTF. The CDR3 DNA sequence: TGTGCCAGCAGTTTTCGGGCTACTGGGGCCAACGTCCTGACTTTC. The V and J genes are TRBV12-3 or TRBV12-4 and TRBJ2-6; unclear D gene. The ends were cut back, 3 bases at V and 2 bases at J, with 8 bases in the middle. This CDR3 region has 15 residues.

This clonotype was counted only a few times. The rearrangement links TRBV10-3 to TRBJ1-1; D remains unclear. V was pared by 10 bases and J by 1 base, with 10 bases between. The CDR3 has 12 residues. The germline V gene has CDR1 ENHRY and CDR2 SYGVKD. The CDR3 spells CATSPSNTEAFF. The CDR3 nucleotides are TGTGCCACCTCCCCTTCGAACACTGAAGCTTTCTTT.

This clonotype showed up just a few times. This could be a read error, since a much larger clone is one nucleotide away. The chain uses TRBV7-2 and TRBJ2-7; 8 bases map to TRBD2. The V and J ends lost 4 bases and 0 bases, in that order; junction bases with no gene match: 5. Germline V gives CDR1 SGHTA, CDR2 FQGNSA. The CDR3 is 15 amino acids. CDR3 DNA sequence: TGTGCCAGCAGCTCAGCGGGGGCCGCCTCCTACGAGCAGTACTTC. Residues: CASSSAGAASYEQYF.

This clonotype was seen just once. This rearrangement joins TRBV7-6 to TRBJ1-1; D gene unclear. CDR3 length: 13 amino acids. V was shortened by 4 bases and J by 4 bases, with 10 bases between the two germline ends. Germline CDR1 SGHVS, CDR2 FNYEAQ. CDR3: CASSSQESTEAFF. The CDR3 DNA sequence: TGTGCCAGCAGCTCGCAGGAAAGCACTGAAGCTTTCTTT.